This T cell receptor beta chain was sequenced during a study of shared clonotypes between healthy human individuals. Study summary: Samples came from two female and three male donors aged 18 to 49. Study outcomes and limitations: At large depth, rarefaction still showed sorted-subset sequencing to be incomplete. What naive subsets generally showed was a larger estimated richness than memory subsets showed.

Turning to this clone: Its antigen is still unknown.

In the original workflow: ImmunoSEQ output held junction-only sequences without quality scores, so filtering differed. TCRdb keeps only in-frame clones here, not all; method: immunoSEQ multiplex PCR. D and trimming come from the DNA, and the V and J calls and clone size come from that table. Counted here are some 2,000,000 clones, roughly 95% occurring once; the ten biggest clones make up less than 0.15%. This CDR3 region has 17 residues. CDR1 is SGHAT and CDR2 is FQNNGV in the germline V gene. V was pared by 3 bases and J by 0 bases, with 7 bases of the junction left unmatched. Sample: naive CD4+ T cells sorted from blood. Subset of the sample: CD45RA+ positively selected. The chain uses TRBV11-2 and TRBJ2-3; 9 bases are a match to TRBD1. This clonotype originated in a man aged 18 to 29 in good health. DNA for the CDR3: TGTGCCAGCAGCTTCGTGACAGGGGGAGCGAGCACAGATACGCAGTATTTT. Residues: CASSFVTGGASTDTQYF.